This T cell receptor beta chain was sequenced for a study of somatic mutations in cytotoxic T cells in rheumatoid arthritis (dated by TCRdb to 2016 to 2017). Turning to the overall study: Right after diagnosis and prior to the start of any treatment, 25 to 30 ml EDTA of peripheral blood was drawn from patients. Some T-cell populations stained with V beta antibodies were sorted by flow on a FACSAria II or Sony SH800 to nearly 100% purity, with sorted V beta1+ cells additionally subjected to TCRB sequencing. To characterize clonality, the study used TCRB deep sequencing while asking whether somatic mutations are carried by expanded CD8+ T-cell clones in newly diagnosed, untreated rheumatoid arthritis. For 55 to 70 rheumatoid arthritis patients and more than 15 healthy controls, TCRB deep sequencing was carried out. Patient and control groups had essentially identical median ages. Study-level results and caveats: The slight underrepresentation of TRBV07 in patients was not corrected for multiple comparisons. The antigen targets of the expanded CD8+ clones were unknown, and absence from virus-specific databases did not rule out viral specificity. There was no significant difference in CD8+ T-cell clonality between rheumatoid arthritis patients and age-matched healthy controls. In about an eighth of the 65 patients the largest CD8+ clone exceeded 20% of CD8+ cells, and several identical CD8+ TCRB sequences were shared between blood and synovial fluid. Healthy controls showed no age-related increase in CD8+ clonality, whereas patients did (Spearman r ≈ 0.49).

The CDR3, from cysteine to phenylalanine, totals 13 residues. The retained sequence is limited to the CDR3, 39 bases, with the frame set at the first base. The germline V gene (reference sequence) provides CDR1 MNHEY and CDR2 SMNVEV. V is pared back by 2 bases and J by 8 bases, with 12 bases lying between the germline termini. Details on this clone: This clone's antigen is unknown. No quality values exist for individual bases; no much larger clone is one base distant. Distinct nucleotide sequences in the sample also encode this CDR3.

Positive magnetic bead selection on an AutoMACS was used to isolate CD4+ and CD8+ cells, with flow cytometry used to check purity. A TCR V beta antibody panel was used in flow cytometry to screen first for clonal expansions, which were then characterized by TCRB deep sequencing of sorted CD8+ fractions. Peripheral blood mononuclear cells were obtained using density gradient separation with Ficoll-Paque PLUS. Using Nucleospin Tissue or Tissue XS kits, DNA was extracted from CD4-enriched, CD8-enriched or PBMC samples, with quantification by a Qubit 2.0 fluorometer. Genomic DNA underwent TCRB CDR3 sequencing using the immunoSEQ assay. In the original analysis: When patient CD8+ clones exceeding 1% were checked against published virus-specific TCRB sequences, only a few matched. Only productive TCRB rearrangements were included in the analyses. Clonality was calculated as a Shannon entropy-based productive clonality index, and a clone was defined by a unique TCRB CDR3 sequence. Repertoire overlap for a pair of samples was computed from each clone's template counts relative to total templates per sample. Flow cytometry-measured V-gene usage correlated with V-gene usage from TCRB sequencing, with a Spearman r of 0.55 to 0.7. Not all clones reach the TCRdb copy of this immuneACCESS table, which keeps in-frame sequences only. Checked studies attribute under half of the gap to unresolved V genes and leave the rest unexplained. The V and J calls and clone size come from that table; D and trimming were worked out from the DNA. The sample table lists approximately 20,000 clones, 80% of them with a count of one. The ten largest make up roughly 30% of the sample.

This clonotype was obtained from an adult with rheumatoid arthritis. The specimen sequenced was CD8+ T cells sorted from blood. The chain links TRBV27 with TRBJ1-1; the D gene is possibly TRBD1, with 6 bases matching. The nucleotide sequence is TGTGCCAGCAGTTTAGGGGGGGGGACAGAAGCTTTCTTT. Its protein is CASSLGGGTEAFF.